The rows below give T cell receptor beta chains drawn from one sample of a study of identical twins. TCRdb ran MiXCR on the 5' RACE reads and lists one entry per CDR3 protein. The sample includes about 530,000 distinct CDR3 sequences, roughly 15% seen only once; the top ten take 0.44%. These data also featured in a second study, about yellow fever vaccine responses in identical twins.

What was sequenced was CD4+ T cells sorted from blood. Source of these receptors: a woman aged 18-29 years in good health. Each CDR3 is given with its conserved first and last residue. A D gene is named only where the DNA matches it firmly. A row's size may be missing; if present it is once, few, many or a size class.

D | length | J | V | size | DNA | CDR3
. | 18 | TRBJ2-1 | TRBV15 | few | TGTGCCACCAGCAGAGGGGGGACACCTTCTATCAACTACAATGAGCAGTTCTTC | CATSRGGTPSINYNEQFF
TRBD1 | 15 | TRBJ2-2 | TRBV24-1 | few | TGTGCCACCAGGGGAGAGGGGGCGTGGACCGGGGAGCTGTTTTTT | CATRGEGAWTGELFF
. | 16 | TRBJ2-7 | TRBV12-3/TRBV12-4 | . | TGTGCCAGCAGTCCCCCACCCCTAGTTTGTCTCTGCGAGCAGTACTTC | CASSPPPLVCLCEQYF
TRBD2 | 15 | TRBJ2-7 | TRBV3-1 | . | TGTGCCAGCAGCCAAGGACTAGCGGCCTCCTACGAGCAGTACTTC | CASSQGLAASYEQYF
. | 13 | TRBJ2-1 | TRBV2 | . | TGTGCCAGCAGTGGGACAATTTACAATGAGCAGTTCTTC | CASSGTIYNEQFF
. | 13 | TRBJ2-3 | TRBV20-1 | . | TGCAGTGCTAGAGTGGAGGGCACAGATACGCAGTATTTT | CSARVEGTDTQYF
TRBD2 | 15 | TRBJ2-5 | TRBV6-1 | few | TGTGCCAGCAGCCGATTGCGGGGGAACCAAGAGACCCAGTACTTC | CASSRLRGNQETQYF
. | 16 | TRBJ1-2 | TRBV6-2/TRBV6-3 | . | TGTGCCAGCAGTTACCCTGGGGAGTGGAATAACTATGGCTACACCTTC | CASSYPGEWNNYGYTF
TRBD1 | 14 | TRBJ2-3 | TRBV6-2/TRBV6-3 | . | TGTGCCAGCAGTGGACAGGCCCGATCAGATACGCAGTATTTT | CASSGQARSDTQYF
. | 11 | TRBJ2-7 | TRBV29-1 | few | TGCAGCGCCGGGACGGGATACGAGCAGTACTTC | CSAGTGYEQYF
. | 13 | TRBJ2-7 | TRBV9 | few | TGTGCCAGCAGCGTAGCTGGTGAATACGAGCAGTACTTC | CASSVAGEYEQYF
. | 13 | TRBJ1-2 | TRBV28 | few | TGTGCCAGCAGTACTGACAGGCTCGGGCGCTACACCTTC | CASSTDRLGRYTF
TRBD1 | 16 | TRBJ1-6 | TRBV20-1 | . | TGCAGTGTTCAGACGCCCGGGACAGGGCCTAATTCACCCCTCCACTTT | CSVQTPGTGPNSPLHF
. | 17 | TRBJ2-5 | TRBV2 | few | TGTGCCAGCATTATTTCCGGGACTGCACTCATGGGGGAGACCCAGTACTTC | CASIISGTALMGETQYF
. | 13 | TRBJ1-2 | TRBV18 | . | TGTGCCAGCTCACTGGAGGGTCATAATGGCTACACCTTC | CASSLEGHNGYTF
. | 13 | TRBJ1-1 | TRBV10-3 | . | TGTGCCACCCAAACGGGACCGAACACTGAAGCTTTCTTT | CATQTGPNTEAFF
. | 13 | TRBJ2-5 | TRBV18 | few | TGTGCCAGCTCACCGTCCCCGGGGAAGACCCAGTACTTC | CASSPSPGKTQYF
. | 18 | TRBJ2-1 | TRBV24-1 | . | TGTGCCACCAGTGACCCCGCCCAGGACCAAACCTCCTACAATGAGCAGTTCTTC | CATSDPAQDQTSYNEQFF
TRBD1 | 14 | TRBJ2-7 | TRBV2 | . | TGTGCCAGCCTAAGACAGGGGTCCTCCTACGAGCAGTACTTC | CASLRQGSSYEQYF
. | 17 | TRBJ1-3 | TRBV12-3/TRBV12-4 | many | TGTGCCAGCAGTTTTAAGGATCTCGGGGCCTCTGGAAACACCATATATTTT | CASSFKDLGASGNTIYF
. | 13 | TRBJ2-5 | TRBV5-1 | . | TGCGCCAGCAGCGAGTACAACGGGGAGACCCAGTACTTC | CASSEYNGETQYF
TRBD2 | 15 | TRBJ2-1 | TRBV9 | . | TGTGCCAGCAGCGTAGTAAGCGGGAGGGACGATGAGCAGTTCTTC | CASSVVSGRDDEQFF
. | 14 | TRBJ2-2 | TRBV9 | . | TGTGCCAGCGGCGGGAATGCGAACACCGGGGAGCTGTTTTTT | CASGGNANTGELFF
. | 16 | TRBJ2-1 | TRBV19 | . | TGTGCCAGTAGCCTCACGGCGGGAGCGGGACAAGGAAAGCAGTTCTTC | CASSLTAGAGQGKQFF
. | 12 | TRBJ1-5 | TRBV24-1 | few | TGTGCCACCAGTGACACCGATCAGCCCCAGCATTTT | CATSDTDQPQHF
TRBD1 | 14 | TRBJ1-4 | TRBV29-1 | few | TGCAGCGCCAACGGACAGGGTGGGAATGAAAAACTGTTTTTT | CSANGQGGNEKLFF
. | 11 | TRBJ2-5 | TRBV20-1 | . | TGCAGTGCCGACGCTGGGGAGACCCAGTACTTC | CSADAGETQYF
. | 20 | TRBJ1-5 | TRBV12-3/TRBV12-4 | few | TGTGCCAGCAGTTTAGCGCGGTCCCGGGGACAACTCTATAGCAATCAGCCCCAGCATTTT | CASSLARSRGQLYSNQPQHF
TRBD2 | 16 | TRBJ2-1 | TRBV10-2 | . | TGCGCCAGCAGGGTAATAGCGGGAGGGCCGGGGGATGAGCAGTTCTTC | CASRVIAGGPGDEQFF
. | 13 | TRBJ1-1 | TRBV7-2 | . | TGTGCCAGCAGCTTATTGTATGGTTCTGAAGCTTTCTTT | CASSLLYGSEAFF
. | 12 | TRBJ2-3 | TRBV12-3/TRBV12-4 | many | TGTGCCAGCAGTTTATTTAAAGATACGCAGTATTTT | CASSLFKDTQYF
TRBD2 | 18 | TRBJ2-5 | TRBV4-2 | . | TGTGCCAGCAGCCAAGAGGGACCCTATGCGGGGGGCCAAGAGACCCAGTACTTC | CASSQEGPYAGGQETQYF
. | 15 | TRBJ2-7 | TRBV6-5 | few | TGTGCCAGCAGTTCTAGAAGGAAAGTCTCCTACGAGCAGTACTTC | CASSSRRKVSYEQYF
. | 13 | TRBJ2-5 | TRBV2 | . | TGTGCCAGCAGTGATGCGGGGCGGGAGACCCAGTACTTC | CASSDAGRETQYF
TRBD1 | 17 | TRBJ2-6 | TRBV12-3/TRBV12-4 | few | TGTGCCAGCAAAAGGACAGGTAAAGTGGCCGGGGCCAACGTCCTGACTTTC | CASKRTGKVAGANVLTF
. | 15 | TRBJ2-2 | TRBV29-1 | . | TGCAGCGTCGCGACAGCTACTACGAACACCGGGGAGCTGTTTTTT | CSVATATTNTGELFF
TRBD2 | 18 | TRBJ2-3 | TRBV7-8 | many | TGTGCCAGCAGCTTAGGGACTAGCGGGAGACAAAATCGGGGGACGCAGTATTTT | CASSLGTSGRQNRGTQYF
TRBD2 | 15 | TRBJ2-7 | TRBV10-3 | few | TGTGCCATCCGCGAGGGCTTAGCGGGAAACTACGAGCAGTACTTC | CAIREGLAGNYEQYF
TRBD2 | 16 | TRBJ2-2 | TRBV20-1 | few | TGCAGTGCTAGTAAACTAGCGGGTCCGAACACCGGGGAGCTGTTTTTT | CSASKLAGPNTGELFF
TRBD1 | 15 | TRBJ2-3 | TRBV3-1 | few | TGTGCCAGCAGCCCATGGACAGGGGCAAAAGATACGCAGTATTTT | CASSPWTGAKDTQYF
. | 13 | TRBJ2-3 | TRBV10-3 | . | TGTGCCATCACTAGCGTGATCACAGATACGCAGTATTTT | CAITSVITDTQYF
TRBD1 | 16 | TRBJ2-1 | TRBV5-1 | once | TGCGCCAGCAGCTTGGCGGGACAGGCCTCCTACAATGAGCAGTTCTTC | CASSLAGQASYNEQFF
TRBD2 | 13 | TRBJ2-1 | TRBV12-3/TRBV12-4 | many | TGTGCCAGCAGTTTTAGCGGGAGGGATGAGCAGTTCTTC | CASSFSGRDEQFF
TRBD2 | 15 | TRBJ2-7 | TRBV28 | . | TGTGCCAGCAGTTCAACTAGCGGAAATTACTACGAGCAGTACTTC | CASSSTSGNYYEQYF
. | 13 | TRBJ1-2 | TRBV6-1 | . | TGTGCCAGCAGTGAATCCAGGAGCGATGGCTACACCTTC | CASSESRSDGYTF
. | 11 | TRBJ1-4 | TRBV7-6 | many | TGTGCCAGCAGCTTCGACGAAAAACTGTTTTTT | CASSFDEKLFF
TRBD1 | 15 | TRBJ2-2 | TRBV7-9 | few | TGTGCCAGCAGCTTATTTCGGGACAGGGCCGGGGAGCTGTTTTTT | CASSLFRDRAGELFF
. | 13 | TRBJ2-5 | TRBV4-1 | . | TGCGCCAGCAGCTGGGCGGGGCAAGAGACCCAGTACTTC | CASSWAGQETQYF
TRBD2 | 18 | TRBJ2-1 | TRBV12-3/TRBV12-4 | few | TGTGCCAGCAGTTTAGCCCGGGTAGCGGGAGTTTTGGGTAATGAGCAGTTCTTC | CASSLARVAGVLGNEQFF
TRBD2 | 16 | TRBJ2-1 | TRBV7-3 | . | TGTGCCAGCAGCCCGACGGGGGGGGCGCAGGTGAATGAGCAGTTCTTC | CASSPTGGAQVNEQFF
. | 15 | TRBJ2-3 | TRBV19 | few | TGTGCCAGTAGCCTAGCTGCGGGATCGTCAGATACGCAGTATTTT | CASSLAAGSSDTQYF
. | 13 | TRBJ2-7 | TRBV7-9 | . | TGTGCCAGCAGTCTCGGGAATATCGACGAGCAGTACTTC | CASSLGNIDEQYF
. | 14 | TRBJ1-5 | TRBV29-1 | few | TGCAGCGTTGGCGATCACTTGGGCAATCAGCCCCAGCATTTT | CSVGDHLGNQPQHF
TRBD2 | 17 | TRBJ2-1 | TRBV5-5 | . | TGTGCCAGCAGCCGGGGAGGGGTTGCTAGCGGACGAAATGAGCAGTTCTTC | CASSRGGVASGRNEQFF
TRBD2 | 14 | TRBJ2-7 | TRBV6-4 | few | TGTGCCAGCAGTCGACTAGCGGGAAGATACGAGCAGTACTTC | CASSRLAGRYEQYF
TRBD2 | 18 | TRBJ2-1 | TRBV24-1 | few | TGTGCCACCCCCCGGGACTTGTGCACTAGCGGGAACTACAATGAGCAGTTCTTC | CATPRDLCTSGNYNEQFF